This T cell receptor beta chain was found in a study of T cells in Graves' hyperthyroidism and ophthalmopathy. This clonotype was observed a few times. Its specificity is not known. Hyperthyroidism in the patients, aged 18 to 65, was newly diagnosed and under 2 months in duration. More than 9.5 ml fresh peripheral blood yielded the PBMCs. Study observations and caveats: Stable hyperthyroidism was separated from ophthalmopathy by a model based on 13 V-J features.

Template material for amplifying TCR beta CDR3 regions consisted of RNA transcripts. Initially, a first-round RT-PCR of the TCR CDR3 employed the HTBI primer set. A single record per CDR3 protein comes from TCRdb applying MiXCR to the multiplex PCR reads. The sample gives under 750,000 distinct CDR3 sequences, roughly a sixth of which show up once; 16% is in the top ten. With 6 bases removed from V and 6 bases from J, the gap between germline ends came to 14 bases. Germline CDR1 is DFQATT and CDR2 is SNEGSKA (reference sequence). This CDR3 contains 13 residues. The rearrangement links TRBV20-1 to TRBJ1-4; D call uncertain. The receptor was derived from a woman between 50 and 59 years old with Graves' hyperthyroidism that later progressed to Graves' ophthalmopathy. The specimen sequenced was blood. CDR3 bases: TGCAGTGCCGACCCGAACACCGATGAAAAACTGTTTTTT. Residues: CSADPNTDEKLFF.